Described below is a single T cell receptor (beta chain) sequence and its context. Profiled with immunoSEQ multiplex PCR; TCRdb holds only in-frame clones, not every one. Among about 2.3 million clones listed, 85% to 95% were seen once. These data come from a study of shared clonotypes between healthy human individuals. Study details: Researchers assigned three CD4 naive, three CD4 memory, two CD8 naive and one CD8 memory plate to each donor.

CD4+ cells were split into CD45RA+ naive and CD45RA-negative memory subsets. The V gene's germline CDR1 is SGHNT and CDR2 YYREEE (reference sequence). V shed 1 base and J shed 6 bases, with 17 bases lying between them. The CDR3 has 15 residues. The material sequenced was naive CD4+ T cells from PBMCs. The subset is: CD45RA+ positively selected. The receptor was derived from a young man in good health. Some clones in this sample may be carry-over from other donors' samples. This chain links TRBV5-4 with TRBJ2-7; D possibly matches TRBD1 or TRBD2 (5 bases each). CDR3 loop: CASSLRGWGSGEQYF. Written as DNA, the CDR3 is TGTGCCAGCAGCTTGAGGGGCTGGGGGAGTGGCGAGCAGTACTTC.